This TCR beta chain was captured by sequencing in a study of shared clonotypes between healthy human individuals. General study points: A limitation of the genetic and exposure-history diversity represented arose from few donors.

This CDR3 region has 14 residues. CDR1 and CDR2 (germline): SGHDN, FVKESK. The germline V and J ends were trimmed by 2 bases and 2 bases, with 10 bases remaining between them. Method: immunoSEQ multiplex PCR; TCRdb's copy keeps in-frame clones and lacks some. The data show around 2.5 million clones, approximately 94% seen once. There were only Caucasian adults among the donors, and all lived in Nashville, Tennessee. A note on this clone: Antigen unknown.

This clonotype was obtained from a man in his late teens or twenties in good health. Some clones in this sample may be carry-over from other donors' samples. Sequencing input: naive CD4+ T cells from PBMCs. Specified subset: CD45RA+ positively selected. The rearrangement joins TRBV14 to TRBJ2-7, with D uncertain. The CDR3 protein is CASSQSRSPYEQYF. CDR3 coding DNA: TGTGCCAGCAGCCAATCCAGGAGCCCCTACGAGCAGTACTTC.